Listed below are T cell receptor beta chains from one sample, sequenced in a study of T cells after yellow fever vaccination. TCRdb reprocessed the 5' RACE reads with MiXCR, giving one entry per CDR3 protein. The data contain 200,000 to 300,000 distinct CDR3 sequences, less than 9% of them singletons. The sequences come from CD4+ T cells sorted from PBMCs, collected 15 days after the yellow fever booster vaccination. These receptors were taken from a man aged 30-40 years who received the YFV17D yellow fever vaccine. Each CDR3 is given with its conserved first and last residue. A D gene is named only where the DNA matches it firmly. Not every row has a clone size; where given, it reads once, few, many or a size class.

CASSSKVPPGELFF	TGTGCCAGCAGCTCCAAAGTCCCTCCCGGGGAGCTGTTTTTT	NA	TRBJ2-2	NA	TRBV11-3
CASSLEQGPIYEQYF	TGCGCCAGCAGCTTGGAACAGGGACCTATTTACGAGCAGTACTTC	NA	TRBJ2-7	many	TRBV5-1
CASSRRAVDTQYF	TGTGCCAGCAGCCGCCGGGCCGTAGATACGCAGTATTTT	NA	TRBJ2-3	few	TRBV7-2
CASSLGTSSSGQETQYF	TGTGCCAGCAGCTTAGGGACTAGCTCTAGCGGACAAGAGACCCAGTACTTC	TRBD2	TRBJ2-5	many	TRBV7-2
CASSRKREGGTGELFF	TGTGCCAGCAGCAGAAAGCGGGAAGGTGGTACCGGGGAGCTGTTTTTT	TRBD2	TRBJ2-2	many	TRBV7-2
CSARDTISGELFF	TGCAGTGCTAGAGATACGATTTCCGGGGAGCTGTTTTTT	NA	TRBJ2-2	NA	TRBV20-1
CSARAGGTEQPQHF	TGCAGTGCCCGAGCGGGCGGTACTGAGCAGCCCCAGCATTTT	NA	TRBJ1-5	NA	TRBV20-1
CASSQRDSHQPQHF	TGTGCCAGCAGCCAAAGGGACAGCCATCAGCCCCAGCATTTT	TRBD1	TRBJ1-5	NA	TRBV3-1
CASSPEAGDAYEQYF	TGTGCCAGCAGCCCTGAGGCGGGGGATGCCTACGAGCAGTACTTC	TRBD2	TRBJ2-7	few	TRBV4-2
CSARWVQETQYF	TGCAGTGCTAGATGGGTTCAAGAGACCCAGTACTTC	NA	TRBJ2-5	NA	TRBV20-1
CASSLQSGVGNEQFF	TGTGCCAGTAGTCTCCAAAGCGGGGTAGGGAATGAGCAGTTCTTC	TRBD2	TRBJ2-1	NA	TRBV19
CSASPGLAPWAEQYF	TGCAGTGCTAGCCCGGGACTAGCGCCGTGGGCCGAGCAGTACTTC	TRBD2	TRBJ2-7	few	TRBV20-1
CASSKGTPEQYF	TGCGCCAGCAGCAAGGGGACCCCGGAGCAGTACTTC	NA	TRBJ2-7	few	TRBV5-1
CASSSSGSLRVETQYF	TGTGCCAGCAGTTCTAGCGGGAGTCTAAGGGTGGAGACCCAGTACTTC	TRBD2	TRBJ2-5	few	TRBV7-9
CASSYFPVGGEQFF	TGTGCCAGCAGTTACTTCCCAGTGGGAGGGGAGCAGTTCTTC	TRBD2	TRBJ2-1	many	TRBV6-5
CSARGAAGEQFF	TGCAGTGCAAGAGGGGCGGCGGGTGAGCAGTTCTTC	NA	TRBJ2-1	many	TRBV20-1
CASSAGGSYNEQFF	TGTGCCAGCAGCGCGGGGGGGTCCTACAATGAGCAGTTCTTC	TRBD2	TRBJ2-1	few	TRBV5-4
CASSSELGLAGVWNEQFF	TGCGCCAGCAGCAGCGAATTGGGACTAGCGGGCGTTTGGAATGAGCAGTTCTTC	TRBD2	TRBJ2-1	NA	TRBV4-3
CASKDFDKNGNQPQHF	TGTGCCAGCAAGGACTTTGATAAAAACGGCAATCAGCCCCAGCATTTT	NA	TRBJ1-5	few	TRBV28
CASSSTGLPNTGELFF	TGTGCCAGCAGTTCCACGGGACTTCCGAACACCGGGGAGCTGTTTTTT	NA	TRBJ2-2	many	TRBV27
CSALTGTRSYEQYF	TGCAGTGCTCTTACCGGGACTAGATCCTACGAGCAGTACTTC	TRBD2	TRBJ2-7	NA	TRBV20-1
CASSLGRTYEQYF	TGTGCCAGCAGCTTAGGGCGCACCTACGAGCAGTACTTC	NA	TRBJ2-7	NA	TRBV7-2
CSAPPRSSGSPDTQYF	TGCAGTGCTCCCCCTAGATCCAGCGGGAGTCCAGATACGCAGTATTTT	TRBD2	TRBJ2-3	many	TRBV20-1
CASSVEDTGADTQYF	TGTGCCAGCAGCGTTGAGGATACCGGGGCAGATACGCAGTATTTT	NA	TRBJ2-3	NA	TRBV2
CASRRGLQETQYF	TGCGCCAGCCGTCGAGGTTTACAAGAGACCCAGTACTTC	NA	TRBJ2-5	many	TRBV5-1
CASSPGQGLNTQYF	TGTGCCAGCTCTCCGGGACAGGGGTTAAATACGCAGTATTTT	TRBD1	TRBJ2-3	few	TRBV27
CASSQDRGGGPQHF	TGTGCCAGCAGCCAAGATAGGGGAGGGGGGCCCCAGCATTTT	NA	TRBJ1-5	many	TRBV4-2
CASSWGSGRAVGEQFF	TGTGCCAGTAGTTGGGGAAGCGGGAGGGCCGTCGGTGAGCAGTTCTTC	TRBD2	TRBJ2-1	NA	TRBV19
CASSPPRAQLSYEQYF	TGTGCCAGCTCACCACCCAGGGCCCAACTTTCCTACGAGCAGTACTTC	NA	TRBJ2-7	few	TRBV18
CASSTIGFEPKNNEQFF	TGCGCCAGCAGCACCATAGGGTTCGAGCCTAAGAACAATGAGCAGTTCTTC	NA	TRBJ2-1	many	TRBV5-1
CASLDRFNNEQFF	TGTGCCAGTTTGGACAGGTTCAACAATGAGCAGTTCTTC	TRBD1	TRBJ2-1	many	TRBV6-2/TRBV6-3
CSASGLTTDTQYF	TGCAGTGCATCCGGGCTAACTACAGATACGCAGTATTTT	NA	TRBJ2-3	NA	TRBV20-1
CSVLAGGVDTQYF	TGCAGCGTCCTAGCGGGAGGGGTAGATACGCAGTATTTT	TRBD2	TRBJ2-3	many	TRBV29-1
CASSLDNGGRATFF	TGTGCCAGCAGCTTGGATAATGGCGGGAGGGCCACGTTCTTC	TRBD2	TRBJ2-1	NA	TRBV5-6
CASSSGPGEETQYF	TGCGCCAGCAGCTCGGGACCTGGGGAAGAGACCCAGTACTTC	NA	TRBJ2-5	few	TRBV5-1
CASSVAGGKGDTQYF	TGTGCCAGCAGCGTAGCTGGGGGAAAAGGGGATACGCAGTATTTT	NA	TRBJ2-3	few	TRBV9